Sequencing of this TCR beta chain was carried out in a study of CXCR3-negative and CXCR3-positive naive CD8 T cells. Libraries were UMI-labeled 5' RACE TRB cDNA. After re-calling the 5' RACE reads, TCRdb lists one entry per CDR3 protein, DNA absent. The table gives some 140,000 distinct CDR3 sequences; the top ten clones make up under 0.5% of it. The germline CDR1 and CDR2 sequences are SEHNR and FQNEAQ (reference sequence). CDR3 length: 15 amino acids. General study results and limits: Researchers report that CXCR3-positive naive cells carry more hydrophobic TRB CDR3s than CXCR3-negative naive cells. Comparably high diversity was seen in both naive subsets, and much lower diversity in memory CD8+ cells.

Turning to this clonotype: Antigen unknown.

The sequence was obtained from a human donor in good health. Some clones in this sample may be carry-over from other donors' samples. Sequencing was carried out using naive CXCR3+ CD8+ T cells from blood. The subset is: CD45RO-CCR7+CD27+CD95- naive CD8+ T cells expressing CXCR3 (TNR3+). The chain employs TRBV7-9 and TRBJ1-4; TCRdb returns TRBD1, unconfirmable since there is no DNA. This CDR3 is CASSARTGSHEKLFF.